These 3 T cell receptor beta chains were all obtained from the same sample, sequenced in a study of cytomegalovirus exposure and HLA in healthy donors. Assay used: immunoSEQ multiplex PCR; TCRdb lists only in-frame clones, some missing. The data show over 200,000 clones, roughly 88% seen once. The sequenced sample was PBMCs. These receptors were taken from a woman in her twenties or thirties in good health and CMV-seropositive.

In this sample, this clone turned up once. The chain is built from TRBV6-5 and TRBJ2-3; the D gene is possibly TRBD2 (5 bases). The V gene's germline CDR1 is MNHEY and CDR2 SVGAGI. The CDR3 length is 15 residues. Trimming took 4 bases from V and 0 from J, leaving 11 bases between them. The CDR3 nucleotides are TGTGCCAGCAGTTCCTATGGCGGGAGCACAGATACGCAGTATTTT. Translation: CASSSYGGSTDTQYF.

The chain is built from TRBV9 and TRBJ1-1; a possible D gene is TRBD1 (5 bases). Between the trimmed V and J ends, which lost 0 bases and 5 bases, there was a span of 20 bases. CDR1 and CDR2 from the germline V gene are SGDLS and YYNGEE. The CDR3 is 17 amino acids. The CDR3 reads CASSVVARVVVRTEAFF. Written as DNA, the CDR3 is TGTGCCAGCAGCGTAGTCGCCAGGGTAGTCGTGAGGACTGAAGCTTTCTTT.

The chain is built from TRBV11-2 and TRBJ2-3; perhaps TRBD1 as D (5 bases). The CDR3 spans 14 residues. V gave up 7 bases and J gave up 1 base, with 12 bases separating them. Per the germline V gene, CDR1 is SGHAT and CDR2 is FQNNGV. The CDR3, as DNA: TGTGCCAGCACCGTAGACAGTGGCACAGATACGCAGTATTTT. Protein: CASTVDSGTDTQYF.